This T cell receptor (beta chain) originates from a study of PD-L1 blockade in urothelial cancer. Study at large: Atezolizumab (1,200 mg intravenously every 3 weeks) began in the mid-2010s for patients. It was at 3 weeks (second dose) and 6 weeks after treatment start that blood was analyzed.

Time point described: pretreatment peripheral blood. Sample contribution per patient ranged from 1 to 8, covering pretreatment and on-treatment. Concerning this clone itself: No antigen is known for it.

Repertoires were generated with immunoSEQ multiplex PCR, while TCRdb's copy carries only in-frame clones and drops some. There are about 74,000 clones in the sample; around 90% occur only once, and 4.5% lies in the top ten. Trimming took 5 bases from V and 6 from J; bases not matched to a gene: 3. CDR3 length: 13 residues. Germline V gene sequence: CDR1 LGHNT, CDR2 FRNRAP. Study-wide results and limits: When measured at 3 weeks, tumor-associated blood clones expanded more in durable-benefit patients.

J is TRBJ1-5 and V is TRBV12-5; 8 bases are shared with TRBD1. The material sequenced was PBMCs, taken around atezolizumab (anti-PD-L1) treatment. The clonotype comes from a man in his sixties or seventies with urothelial cancer. CDR3 amino acids: CASGRDRGQPQHF. The DNA for the CDR3 is TGTGCTAGTGGTCGCGACAGGGGTCAGCCCCAGCATTTT.